This TCR beta chain was captured in a study of breast tumors, draining lymph nodes, adjacent tissues. Germline V gives CDR1 MNHEY, CDR2 SVGEGT. V lost 6 bases and J 2 bases, leaving 14 bases between the germline ends. The CDR3 is made up of 14 amino acids. Axillary draining lymph nodes of breast cancer patients supplied the node samples. TCRdb recomputed calls from the multiplex PCR reads with MiXCR, one row per CDR3 protein. The sample includes 200,000 to 300,000 distinct CDR3 sequences, about 33% seen only once; the top ten take 1.1%. The chain recombines TRBV6-2 or TRBV6-3 with TRBJ2-7, with D perhaps TRBD2 (5 bases). The sequence was collected from a female donor with breast cancer. Some clones in this sample may be carry-over from other donors' samples. The source material was axillary lymph node tissue. CDR3 protein: CASRHRGWAYEQYF. CDR3 coding DNA: TGTGCCAGCAGGCACCGGGGATGGGCCTACGAGCAGTACTTC.